One sample yielded the 27 T cell receptor beta chains listed below, sequenced in a study of blood T cell repertoires in COVID-19. Using immunoSEQ multiplex PCR, the repertoire was profiled, and TCRdb retains in-frame clones only, with some absent. The sample yields about 15,000 clones, 70% to 90% seen once. The sample consisted of peripheral blood. Receptors were obtained from a human donor in a cohort sampled during active COVID-19.

CDR3 sequence (DNA): TGCGCCAGCAGCCCCGGGACAGGCGGATTCTATGGCTACACCTTC. This translates into CASSPGTGGFYGYTF. The V and J genes are TRBV5-1 and TRBJ1-2; 8 bases agree with TRBD1. This CDR3 is 15 amino acids long. J lost 4 bases, V lost 4 bases, and 9 bases had no gene match. Germline CDR1 SGHRS, CDR2 YFSETQ. Supplemented by reference TRBV5-1 and TRBJ1-2, the full variable domain reads KAGVTQTPRYLIKTRGQQVTLSCSPISGHRSVSWYQQTPGQGLQFLFEYFSETQRNKGNFPGRFSGRQFSNSRSEMNVSTLELGDSALYLCASSPGTGGFYGYTFGSGTRLTVV.

This sequence joins TRBV21-1 and TRBJ2-1; TRBD2, the table's D call, lacks a check against the DNA. TRBV21-1 is a documented pseudogene. This CDR3 comprises 16 residues. CDR3 in amino acids: CASSKGRGTSYNEQFF. The CDR3 coding sequence is TGTGCCAGCAGCAAAGGGCGCGGGACCTCCTACAATGAGCAGTTCTTC.

The gene calls are TRBV9 and TRBJ2-3; D remains ambiguous. The length of the CDR3 is 14 residues. Trimming removed 4 bases from V and 0 bases from J, with 9 bases in between. The germline gives CDR1 SGDLS, CDR2 YYNGEE. The DNA for the CDR3 is TGTGCCAGCAGCCCATGGCCGAGCACAGATACGCAGTATTTT. Protein product: CASSPWPSTDTQYF.

This chain links TRBV15 with TRBJ2-1; 12 bases fit TRBD2. Germline CDR1 is LNHNV and CDR2 is YYDKDF (reference sequence). Unmatched junction bases numbered 8, after V lost 5 bases and J lost 9 bases. The CDR3 is 15 residues long. The CDR3 DNA follows: TGTGCCACCAGCTCACCCTCGGGACTAGCGGGTGAGCAGTTCTTC. It encodes CATSSPSGLAGEQFF.

The chain carries TRBV7-9 and TRBJ1-2; 9 bases line up with TRBD1. The germline V gene encodes CDR1 SEHNR and CDR2 FQNEAQ (reference sequence). V was clipped by 0 bases and J by 3 bases; unmatched bases: 2. This CDR3 has 15 amino acids. The DNA for the CDR3 is TGTGCCAGCAGCTTAGCGGGACAGGGACACTATGGCTACACCTTC. Translated, it gives CASSLAGQGHYGYTF.

The J gene is TRBJ2-7, the V gene TRBV24-1; D gene unclear. Trimming shortened V by 7 bases and J by 5 bases, and 8 bases separated the two germline ends. Germline loops: CDR1 KGHDR, CDR2 SFDVKD. The CDR3 has 11 amino acids. In DNA, the CDR3 is TGTGCCACCAGGGATGGGCACGAGCAGTACTTC. It specifies CATRDGHEQYF.

The V gene is TRBV3-1 (or the pseudogene TRBV3-2), the J gene TRBJ1-6, with no clear D. V shed 4 bases and J shed 7 bases, with 8 bases lying between them. The germline gives CDR1 LGHDT, CDR2 YNNKEL (reference sequence). The CDR3 length is 13 residues. Here the CDR3 DNA reads TGTGCCAGCAGCCCTAAGCTCAATTCACCCCTCCACTTT. Its protein is CASSPKLNSPLHF.

The chain is built from TRBV27 and TRBJ1-2, with unresolved D. The CDR3 length is 13 residues. CDR1 and CDR2 (germline): MNHEY, SMNVEV (reference sequence). V was pared by 2 bases and J by 8 bases, with 12 bases between. CDR3 amino acids: CASSLGVGGGYTF. The CDR3 nucleotides are TGTGCCAGCAGTTTAGGTGTAGGAGGAGGCTACACCTTC.

The chain uses TRBV7-9 and TRBJ2-1, with D perhaps TRBD2 (6 bases). The V end was cut by 5 bases, the J end by 4 bases, with 15 bases between. There are 15 residues in the CDR3. Germline V CDR1 and CDR2: SEHNR, FQNEAQ (reference sequence). The CDR3 spells CASSPTSLGYNEQFF. The DNA for the CDR3 is TGTGCCAGCAGCCCCACTAGCTTGGGGTACAATGAGCAGTTCTTC.

The rearrangement links TRBV5-1 to TRBJ2-7; unclear D gene. This CDR3 is 14 amino acids long. Looked up from germline, CDR1 is SGHRS and CDR2 is YFSETQ. Trimming took off 0 bases at V and 3 bases at J, with 10 bases between the two ends. CDR3 protein: CASSLEVRGYEQYF. The CDR3 nucleotides are TGCGCCAGCAGCTTGGAGGTCCGAGGCTACGAGCAGTACTTC.

The chain carries TRBV30 and TRBJ1-3, with D possibly matching TRBD1 (5 bases). From germline, CDR1 is GTSNPN and CDR2 SVGIG (reference sequence). The CDR3 has 16 amino acids. Trimming took 2 bases from V and 0 from J, leaving 14 bases between them. The CDR3 region is CAWSLRASYSGNTIYF. The CDR3 nucleotides are TGTGCCTGGAGTCTCAGGGCCTCCTACTCTGGAAACACCATATATTTT.

This clone has a handful of counts. The gene calls are TRBV10-1 and TRBJ2-7; D perhaps matches TRBD1 (6 bases). Germline-derived CDR1 and CDR2 are WNHNN and SYGVQD (reference sequence). The CDR3 covers 15 residues. V was cut by 6 bases and J by 0 bases, with 15 bases left in between. This CDR3 reads CASRSRDTGSYEQYF. CDR3 nucleotides: TGCGCCAGCAGATCGAGGGACACGGGCTCCTACGAGCAGTACTTC.

V gene TRBV2 combines with J gene TRBJ1-3; 7 bases agree with TRBD1. CDR1 SNHLY and CDR2 FYNNEI come from the germline V gene. There are 16 residues in the CDR3. Trimming took 7 bases from V and 0 from J; bases not matched to a gene: 9. The CDR3 coding sequence is TGTGCCAGCACCGAGGAGGGGGCGACCTCTGGAAACACCATATATTTT. As protein: CASTEEGATSGNTIYF.

This clone was observed a handful of times. The chain uses TRBV30 and TRBJ1-5; no clear D. This CDR3 has 14 amino acids. The V and J ends lost 1 base and 0 bases respectively, with 7 bases between them. Germline lookup yields CDR1 GTSNPN and CDR2 SVGIG (reference sequence). CDR3 DNA: TGTGCCTGGAGTGGGCTAGCTAGCAATCAGCCCCAGCATTTT. Translated: CAWSGLASNQPQHF.

This clone was detected a few times. This chain uses TRBV19 with TRBJ2-1, with unresolved D. Trimming shortened V by 1 base and J by 2 bases, and 9 bases separated the two germline ends. The CDR3 loop spans 15 amino acids. Germline lookup yields CDR1 LNHDA and CDR2 SQIVND (reference sequence). This CDR3 reads CASSIVRPPYNEQFF. The CDR3 DNA sequence: TGTGCCAGTAGTATAGTCAGGCCCCCCTACAATGAGCAGTTCTTC.

This clone appeared once. V usage is TRBV6-6 and J usage is TRBJ1-1; 8 nucleotides match TRBD1. The CDR3 has 17 residues. The V and J ends lost 5 bases and 7 bases, in that order; junction bases with no gene match: 18. Germline V gives CDR1 MNHNY, CDR2 SVGAGI (reference sequence). Here the CDR3 DNA reads TGTGCCAGCAGTCGGGGGAGGGCGACAGGGGAATTGGATGAAGCTTTCTTT. It codes for CASSRGRATGELDEAFF.

This chain joins TRBV6-4 and TRBJ2-1; D not resolved. Between the trimmed V and J ends, which lost 5 bases and 0 bases, there was a span of 11 bases. This CDR3 spans 15 amino acids. From germline, CDR1 is MRHNA and CDR2 SNTAGT. The CDR3 DNA sequence: TGTGCCAGCAGTTTGCACCTGAGCTCCTACAATGAGCAGTTCTTC. As protein: CASSLHLSSYNEQFF.

The rearrangement joins TRBV5-6 to TRBJ1-2, with 7 nucleotides matching TRBD1. Trimming cost V 5 bases and J 3 bases; bases outside gene matches: 7. This CDR3 spans 14 amino acids. Germline CDR1 SGHDT, CDR2 YYEEEE. CDR3 loop: CASRLDRVHYGYTF. CDR3 in DNA: TGTGCCAGCAGATTAGACAGGGTGCACTATGGCTACACCTTC.

The rearrangement uses TRBV29-1 and TRBJ1-1, with 9 bases lining up with TRBD1. The germline CDR1 and CDR2 sequences are SQVTM and ANQGSEA. The CDR3 runs 13 residues. Trimming took 7 bases from V and 1 from J; bases not matched to a gene: 4. CDR3 sequence reads: CSAGQGSNTEAFF. Here the CDR3 DNA reads TGCAGCGCAGGACAGGGGTCGAACACTGAAGCTTTCTTT.

The V gene is TRBV5-1, the J gene TRBJ1-1; D is undetermined. The CDR3 is 14 residues long. V was shortened by 0 bases and J by 1 base, with 7 bases between the two germline ends. Looked up from germline, CDR1 is SGHRS and CDR2 is YFSETQ. This chain's CDR3 is CASSLVQRNTEAFF. In DNA form, the CDR3 reads TGCGCCAGCAGCTTGGTTCAGCGGAACACTGAAGCTTTCTTT.

The V gene is TRBV3-1 (or the pseudogene TRBV3-2), the J gene TRBJ1-6, with 7 bases that match TRBD1. The CDR3 length is 16 residues. V was pared by 6 bases and J by 7 bases, with 12 bases of the junction left unmatched. The germline gives CDR1 LGHDT, CDR2 YNNKEL (reference sequence). The CDR3 sequence is CASRREVTGNNSPLHF. CDR3 sequence (DNA): TGTGCCAGCAGACGCGAGGTGACAGGGAACAATTCACCCCTCCACTTT.

The V and J genes are TRBV19 and TRBJ2-5; 8 bases are a match to TRBD1. With 5 bases clipped from V and 8 bases from J, the junction kept 7 bases outside the gene matches. The CDR3 has 13 residues. CDR1 and CDR2 (germline): LNHDA, SQIVND (reference sequence). This CDR3 is CASSPTGGPTQYF. DNA of the CDR3: TGTGCCAGTAGTCCAACAGGGGGGCCAACCCAGTACTTC.

This sequence joins TRBV5-1 and TRBJ1-4; a possible D gene is TRBD1 (6 bases). The V and J ends lost 4 bases and 7 bases respectively, with 17 bases between them. Germline V gene lookup returns CDR1 SGHRS and CDR2 YFSETQ. The CDR3 spans 15 residues. DNA of the CDR3: TGCGCCAGCAGCCAGACAGGCCTCCCTAGTGAAAAACTGTTTTTT. This sequence encodes CASSQTGLPSEKLFF.

The V gene is TRBV19, the J gene TRBJ2-5; TRBD2 matches 8 bases. The junction had 7 bases not matched to a gene; V was cut back by 3 bases and J by 1 base. CDR3 length equals 16 residues. From germline, CDR1 is LNHDA and CDR2 SQIVND (reference sequence). CDR3 bases: TGTGCCAGTAGTATCATGGCGGGGGGAACCCAAGAGACCCAGTACTTC. Translating gives CASSIMAGGTQETQYF.

The genes are TRBV27 and TRBJ2-3; D is possibly TRBD1 (5 bases). V gave up 6 bases and J gave up 0 bases, with 10 bases separating them. Germline CDR1 MNHEY, CDR2 SMNVEV (reference sequence). This CDR3 spans 14 amino acids. CDR3 coding DNA: TGTGCCAGCAGCGACAGATCGAGCACAGATACGCAGTATTTT. Residues: CASSDRSSTDTQYF.

The chain uses TRBV5-6 and TRBJ1-2; 8 nucleotides match TRBD1. CDR3 length: 17 residues. After removal of 0 bases from V and 4 bases from J, the junction contained 11 bases not matched to a gene. In germline, CDR1 is SGHDT, CDR2 YYEEEE. The DNA for the CDR3 is TGTGCCAGCAGCTTGGATAGACAGGGGACTCCGCTCTATGGCTACACCTTC. It specifies CASSLDRQGTPLYGYTF.

V usage is TRBV7-9 and J usage is TRBJ1-3; 10 nucleotides agree with TRBD1. In germline, CDR1 is SEHNR, CDR2 FQNEAQ (reference sequence). Trimming took 5 bases from V and 4 from J; bases not matched to a gene: 8. The CDR3 contains 16 residues. CDR3 amino acids: CASSMTGGLGGNTIYF. The CDR3 DNA is TGTGCCAGCAGCATGACAGGGGGCTTGGGAGGAAACACCATATATTTT.